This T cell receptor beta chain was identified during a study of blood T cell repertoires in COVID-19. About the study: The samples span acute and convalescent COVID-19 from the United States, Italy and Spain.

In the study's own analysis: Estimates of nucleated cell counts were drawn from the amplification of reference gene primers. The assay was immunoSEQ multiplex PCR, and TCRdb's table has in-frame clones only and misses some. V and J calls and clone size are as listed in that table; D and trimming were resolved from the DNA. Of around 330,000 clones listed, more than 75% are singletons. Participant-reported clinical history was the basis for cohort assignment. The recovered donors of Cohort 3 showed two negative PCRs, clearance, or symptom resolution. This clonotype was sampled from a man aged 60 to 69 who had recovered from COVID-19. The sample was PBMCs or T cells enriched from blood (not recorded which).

CDR3 sequence: CASSQEPGLAYNEQFF. In DNA form, the CDR3 reads TGTGCCAGCAGCCAAGAGCCTGGACTAGCCTACAATGAGCAGTTCTTC. The rearrangement joins TRBV4-2 to TRBJ2-1; 7 bases map to TRBD2. In germline, CDR1 is LGHNA, CDR2 YNFKEQ. The CDR3 length is 16 residues. Losses at the gene ends were 0 bases for V and 2 bases for J; bases not matched to a gene: 4.